Listed below are T cell receptor beta chains from one sample, sequenced in a study of cytomegalovirus exposure and HLA in healthy donors. Method: immunoSEQ multiplex PCR; TCRdb's copy keeps in-frame clones and lacks some. Among around 94,000 clones, 63% were seen once, and the ten largest hold around 4.8%. Material for sequencing was PBMCs. The receptors come from a human donor in good health. Each CDR3 is given without its conserved first and last residue.

v_call: TRBV7-9; j_call: TRBJ2-3; cdr3_aa: ASSSPGGSSTDTQY
v_call: TRBV2; j_call: TRBJ1-5; cdr3_aa: ASSLGGYRQPQH
v_call: TRBV2; j_call: TRBJ2-1; cdr3_aa: ASSDFEQF
v_call: TRBV29-1; j_call: TRBJ2-1; cdr3_aa: SVGTGERHNEQF
v_call: TRBV9; j_call: TRBJ2-5; cdr3_aa: ASSVDRVEETQY
v_call: TRBV7-2; j_call: TRBJ1-5; cdr3_aa: ASSVDRVQPQH
v_call: TRBV5-8; j_call: TRBJ2-2; cdr3_aa: ASMLLMRTSGRTGELF
v_call: TRBV11-2; j_call: .; cdr3_aa: ASSLDRGGAFRNEQY
v_call: TRBV2; j_call: TRBJ1-2; cdr3_aa: ASTPTDINYGYT
v_call: TRBV4-2; j_call: TRBJ2-3; cdr3_aa: ASSRGSGRAEVTDTQY
v_call: TRBV6-1; j_call: TRBJ2-1; cdr3_aa: ASRGWGGSSDEQF
v_call: TRBV5-4; j_call: TRBJ2-3; cdr3_aa: ASSLKGLAGDTQY
v_call: TRBV28; j_call: TRBJ1-4; cdr3_aa: ASSLLRTGAGNEKLF
v_call: TRBV6-5; j_call: TRBJ2-1; cdr3_aa: ASSYGEKHNEQF
v_call: TRBV5-4; j_call: TRBJ2-7; cdr3_aa: ASSQTGFYEQY
v_call: TRBV5-1; j_call: TRBJ1-3; cdr3_aa: ASSLAGGDAGNTIY
v_call: TRBV19; j_call: TRBJ2-7; cdr3_aa: ASSRSGTGSYEQY
v_call: TRBV19; j_call: TRBJ1-2; cdr3_aa: ASSIWGGEDGYT